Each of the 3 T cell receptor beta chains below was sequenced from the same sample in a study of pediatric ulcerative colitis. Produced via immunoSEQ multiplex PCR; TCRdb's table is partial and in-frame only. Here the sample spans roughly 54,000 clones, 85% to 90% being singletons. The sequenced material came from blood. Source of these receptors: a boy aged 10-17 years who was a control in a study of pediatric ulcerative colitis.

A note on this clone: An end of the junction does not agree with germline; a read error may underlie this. CDR3 coding DNA: TGTGCCAGCAGCTTATTTGGGGCCAGTGGACAGGGTACACCCTTT. This codes for CASSLFGASGQGTPF. The V and J genes are TRBV7-8 and TRBJ2-3; 8 nucleotides align to TRBD1. The V gene's germline CDR1 is SGHVS and CDR2 FQNEAQ. CDR3 size: 15 residues.

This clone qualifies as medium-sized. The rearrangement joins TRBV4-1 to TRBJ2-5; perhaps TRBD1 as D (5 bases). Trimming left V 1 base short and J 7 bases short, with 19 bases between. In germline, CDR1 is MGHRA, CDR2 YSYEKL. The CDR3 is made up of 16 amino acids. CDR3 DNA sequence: TGCGCCAGCAGCCAAGGACAGATGTCCCCGTTATTGACCCAGTACTTC. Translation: CASSQGQMSPLLTQYF.

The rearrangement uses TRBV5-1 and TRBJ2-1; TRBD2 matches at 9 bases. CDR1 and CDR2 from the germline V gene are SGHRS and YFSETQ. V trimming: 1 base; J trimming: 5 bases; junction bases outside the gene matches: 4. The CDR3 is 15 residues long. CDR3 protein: CASSLSSGKHNEQFF. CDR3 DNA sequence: TGCGCCAGCAGCTTGTCTAGCGGGAAGCACAATGAGCAGTTCTTC.